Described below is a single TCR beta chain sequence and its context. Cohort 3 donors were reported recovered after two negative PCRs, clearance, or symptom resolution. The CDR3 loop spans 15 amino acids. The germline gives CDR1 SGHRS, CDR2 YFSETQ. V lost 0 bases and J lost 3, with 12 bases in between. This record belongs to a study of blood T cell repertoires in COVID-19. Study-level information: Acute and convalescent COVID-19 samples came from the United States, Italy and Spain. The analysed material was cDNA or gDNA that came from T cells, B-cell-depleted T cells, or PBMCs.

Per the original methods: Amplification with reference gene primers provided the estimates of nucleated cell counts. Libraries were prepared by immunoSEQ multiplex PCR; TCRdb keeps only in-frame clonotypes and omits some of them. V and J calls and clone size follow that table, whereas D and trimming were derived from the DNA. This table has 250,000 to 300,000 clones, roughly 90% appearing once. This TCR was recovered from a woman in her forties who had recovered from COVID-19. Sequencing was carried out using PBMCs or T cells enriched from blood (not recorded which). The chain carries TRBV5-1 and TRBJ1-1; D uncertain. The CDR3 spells CASSLDLGSYTEAFF. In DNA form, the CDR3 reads TGCGCCAGCAGCTTGGATCTGGGGAGTTACACTGAAGCTTTCTTT.